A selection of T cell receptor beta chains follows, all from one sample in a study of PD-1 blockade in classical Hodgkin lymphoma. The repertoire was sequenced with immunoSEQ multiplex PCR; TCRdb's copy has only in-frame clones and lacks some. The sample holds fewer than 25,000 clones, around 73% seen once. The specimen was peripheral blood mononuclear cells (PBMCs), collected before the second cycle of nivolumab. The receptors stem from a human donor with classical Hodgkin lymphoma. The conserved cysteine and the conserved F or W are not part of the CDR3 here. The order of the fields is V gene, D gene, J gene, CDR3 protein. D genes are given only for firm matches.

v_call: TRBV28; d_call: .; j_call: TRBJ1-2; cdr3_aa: ASKLDTDYGYT
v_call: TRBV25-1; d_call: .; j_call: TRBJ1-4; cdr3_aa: ASGNEKLF
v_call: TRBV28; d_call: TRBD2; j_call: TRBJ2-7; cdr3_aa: ASSSPTSGGTYEQY
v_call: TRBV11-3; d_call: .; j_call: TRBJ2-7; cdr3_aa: ASSLSKGYEQY
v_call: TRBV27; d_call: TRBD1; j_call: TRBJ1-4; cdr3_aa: ASSTPGQGKREKLF
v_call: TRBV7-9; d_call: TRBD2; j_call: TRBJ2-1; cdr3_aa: ASSSLAGSSDEQF
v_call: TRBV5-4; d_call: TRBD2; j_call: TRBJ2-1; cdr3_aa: ASSSTATSGRSNGQF
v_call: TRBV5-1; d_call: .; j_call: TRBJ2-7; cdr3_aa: ASSLDRLGPPYEQY
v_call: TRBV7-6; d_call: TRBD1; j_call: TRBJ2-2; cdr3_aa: ASSLVGTGNGGELF
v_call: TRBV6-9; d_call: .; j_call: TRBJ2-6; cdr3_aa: ASSSVGLRQSRANVLT
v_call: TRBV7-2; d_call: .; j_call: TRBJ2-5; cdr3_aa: ASSFAVGQETQY
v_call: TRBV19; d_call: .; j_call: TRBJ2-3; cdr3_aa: ASSEGRGIVTDTQY
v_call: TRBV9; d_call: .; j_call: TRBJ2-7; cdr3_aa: ASSVGGDSSYEQY
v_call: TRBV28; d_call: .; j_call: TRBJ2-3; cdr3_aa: ASSFPFGLADTDTQY
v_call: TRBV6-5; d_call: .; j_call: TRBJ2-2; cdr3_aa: ASSQTPLGELF
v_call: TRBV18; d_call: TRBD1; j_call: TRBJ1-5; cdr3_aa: ASSPGTGNIQPQH
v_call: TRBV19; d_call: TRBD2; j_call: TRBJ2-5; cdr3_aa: ASRPSGSKKTQY
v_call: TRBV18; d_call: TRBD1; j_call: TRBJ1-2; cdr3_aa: ASSLGQGSGYT
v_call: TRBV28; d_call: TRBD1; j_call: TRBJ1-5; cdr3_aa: ASTPTSTGVGQPQH
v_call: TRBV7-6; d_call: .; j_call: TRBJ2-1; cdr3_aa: ASSFSSYNEQF
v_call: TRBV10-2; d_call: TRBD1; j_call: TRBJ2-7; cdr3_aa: ASSSGQPYEQY
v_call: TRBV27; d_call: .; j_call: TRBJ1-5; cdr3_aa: ASSLSGNHQPQH
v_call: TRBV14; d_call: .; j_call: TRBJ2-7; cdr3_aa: ASSQLDFRNEQY
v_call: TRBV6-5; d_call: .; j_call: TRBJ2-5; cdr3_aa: ASSNTGNWGETQY
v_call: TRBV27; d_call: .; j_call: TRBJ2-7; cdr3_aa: ASSHTMGGAYEQY
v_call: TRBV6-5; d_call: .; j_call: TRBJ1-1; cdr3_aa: ASSSGQNTEAF
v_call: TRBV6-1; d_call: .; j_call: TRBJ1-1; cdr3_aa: ASRKNTEAF
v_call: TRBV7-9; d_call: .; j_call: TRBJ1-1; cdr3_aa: ASSPGLPSFAEAF
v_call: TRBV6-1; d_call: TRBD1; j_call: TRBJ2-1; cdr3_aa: ASSATQGAMGGEQF
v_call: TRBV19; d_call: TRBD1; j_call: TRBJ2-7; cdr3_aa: ASSRHRGQGYEQY
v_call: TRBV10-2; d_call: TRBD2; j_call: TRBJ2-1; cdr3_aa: ASSTGTSGSNEQF
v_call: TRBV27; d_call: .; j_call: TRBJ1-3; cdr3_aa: ASSLQGHHRSGNTIY
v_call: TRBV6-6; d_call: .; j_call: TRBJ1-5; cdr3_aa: ASRRQDQPQH
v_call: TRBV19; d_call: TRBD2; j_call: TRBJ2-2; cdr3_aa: ASSIGGLVPSGELF
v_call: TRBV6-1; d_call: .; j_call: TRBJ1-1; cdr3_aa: ASIWSTEAF
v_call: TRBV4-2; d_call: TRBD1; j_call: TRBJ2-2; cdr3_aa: ASRGTGQGSHPQNTGELF
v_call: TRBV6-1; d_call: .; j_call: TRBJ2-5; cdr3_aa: ASTNRGETQY
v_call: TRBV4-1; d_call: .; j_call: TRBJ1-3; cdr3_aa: ASSRGQRSGNTIY
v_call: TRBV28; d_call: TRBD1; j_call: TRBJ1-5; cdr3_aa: ASSSRDSPNQPQH
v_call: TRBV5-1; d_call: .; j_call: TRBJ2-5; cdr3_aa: ASSLGNGETQY
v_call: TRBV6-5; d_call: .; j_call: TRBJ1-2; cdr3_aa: ASRRGGNYGYT
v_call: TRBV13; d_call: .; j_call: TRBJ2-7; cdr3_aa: ASSLGGSSSYEQY
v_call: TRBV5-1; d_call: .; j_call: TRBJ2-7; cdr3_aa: ASSLFAGAHSYEQY
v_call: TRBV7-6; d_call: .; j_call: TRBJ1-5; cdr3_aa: ASSLSGGGNQPQH
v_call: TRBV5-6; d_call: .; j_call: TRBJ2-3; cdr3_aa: ASSLVQSSTDTQY
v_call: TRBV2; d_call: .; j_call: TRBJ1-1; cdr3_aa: ASSDEGPTEAF
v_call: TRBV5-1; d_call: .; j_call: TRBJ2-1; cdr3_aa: ASSLGWASSSYNEQF
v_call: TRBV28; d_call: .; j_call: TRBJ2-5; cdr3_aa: ASSLLGLLETQY
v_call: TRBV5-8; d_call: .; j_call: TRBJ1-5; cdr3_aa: ASSLVGEYSNQPQH
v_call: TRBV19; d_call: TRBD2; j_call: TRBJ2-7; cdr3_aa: ASQIRIAGRTYEQY
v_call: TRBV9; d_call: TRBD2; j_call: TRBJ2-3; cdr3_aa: ASSERTSGGLDTQY
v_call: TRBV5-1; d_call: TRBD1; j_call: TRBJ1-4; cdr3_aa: ASRTQGQGEKLF
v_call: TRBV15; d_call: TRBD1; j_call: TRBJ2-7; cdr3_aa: ATSRAPGRDRLYEQY
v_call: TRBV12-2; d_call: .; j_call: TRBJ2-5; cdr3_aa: ASRSVRLRGYQETQY
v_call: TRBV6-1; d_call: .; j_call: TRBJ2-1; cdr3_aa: ASSAPNSNEQF
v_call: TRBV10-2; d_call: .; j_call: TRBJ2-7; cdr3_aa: ASSDYAEQY
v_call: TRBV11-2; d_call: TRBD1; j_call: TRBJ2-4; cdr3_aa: ASSLDDPTGTKNIQY
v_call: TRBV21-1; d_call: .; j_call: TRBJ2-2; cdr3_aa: ASTNSPGPNTGELF
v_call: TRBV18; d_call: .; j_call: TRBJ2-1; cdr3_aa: ASSPQYGTKDNEQF